The clone carrying this T cell receptor (beta chain) occurred a few times. What it binds is not known. These data originate in a study of T cell responses to AZD1222 COVID-19 vaccine. Germline CDR1 KGHDR, CDR2 SFDVKD. CDR3 length equals 12 residues. Trimming cost V 5 bases and J 9 bases, with 10 bases left between them. Study findings and constraints: Regions 160-218 and 743-854 dominated among vaccine-associated CD4 TCRs spanning spike. Seropositivity was recorded at baseline in only 6 or 7 AZD1222 recipients.

The protocol was immunoSEQ multiplex PCR, while the TCRdb copy is restricted to in-frame clones and leaves out a portion. The table has some 140,000 clones, around 90% seen once; the top ten hold more than 5.5%. The sample here was peripheral blood, taken on day 0 of AZD1222 vaccination. This rearrangement joins TRBV24-1 to TRBJ1-5; D remains unclear. This clonotype originated in an adult in good health. The CDR3 region has the DNA TGTGCCACCAGTGGCCTTGCCGGGCCCCAGCATTTT. This translates into CATSGLAGPQHF.